Below, 14 T cell receptor beta chains from the same sample are listed, as sequenced in a study of blood T cell repertoires in COVID-19. The repertoire was sequenced with immunoSEQ multiplex PCR; TCRdb's copy has only in-frame clones and lacks some. This sample carries 250,000 to 300,000 clones, around nine tenths of them seen once, and the ten largest clones take approximately 1.2%. Input material: PBMCs or T cells enriched from blood (not recorded which). These receptors came from a woman in her thirties who had recovered from COVID-19.

V gene TRBV6-5 combines with J gene TRBJ1-2; the D gene is possibly TRBD1 (6 bases). Germline V gene lookup returns CDR1 MNHEY and CDR2 SVGAGI. CDR3 length: 11 residues. Trimming stripped 8 bases from V and 2 bases from J, with 6 bases between. CDR3 protein: CASGQNYGYTF. In nucleotides, the CDR3 is TGTGCCAGCGGACAGAACTATGGCTACACCTTC.

This rearrangement joins TRBV21-1 to TRBJ2-1; whether TRBD2, the table's D call, matches the DNA was not checked. TRBV21-1 is marked as a pseudogene. The CDR3 length is 16 residues. In nucleotides, the CDR3 is TGTGCCAGCAGCTCCGAACCGGGGGGCAGGGCCAATGAGCAGTTCTTC. Its protein is CASSSEPGGRANEQFF.

The chain couples TRBV6-4 to TRBJ1-2; no clear D. V dropped 6 bases and J dropped 4 bases, with 6 bases sitting between them. In germline, CDR1 is MRHNA, CDR2 SNTAGT. CDR3 length: 11 residues. The chain's CDR3 is CASRSGYGYTF. The CDR3 DNA reads as TGTGCCAGCAGGAGTGGCTATGGCTACACCTTC.

The chain is built from TRBV25-1 and TRBJ1-1; D remains unclear. The V gene lost 4 bases and the J gene lost 1 base, with 4 bases spanning the gap. CDR3 length equals 12 residues. Per the germline V gene, CDR1 is MGHDK and CDR2 is SYGVNS. CDR3 in amino acids: CASSVENTEAFF. CDR3 DNA: TGTGCCAGCAGTGTAGAGAACACTGAAGCTTTCTTT.

V and J are TRBV3-1 (or the pseudogene TRBV3-2) and TRBJ1-1, with TRBD1 identical over 8 bases. The CDR3 loop spans 14 amino acids. The V gene's germline CDR1 is LGHDT and CDR2 YNNKEL (reference sequence). V gave up 3 bases and J gave up 0 bases; unmatched junction bases: 0. This chain's CDR3 is CASSHRGLNTEAFF. The CDR3 DNA sequence: TGTGCCAGCAGCCACAGGGGGCTGAACACTGAAGCTTTCTTT.

The chain carries TRBV6-4 and TRBJ2-5; 7 bases are a match to TRBD2. The CDR3 sequence is 14 residues long. J gave up 2 bases and V 9 bases, and 9 bases lay outside the gene matches. The germline gives CDR1 MRHNA, CDR2 SNTAGT. The CDR3 loop reads CARLPREGQETQYF. The CDR3 DNA reads as TGTGCCAGATTACCCAGGGAGGGACAAGAGACCCAGTACTTC.

This clone was seen a few times. The V and J genes are TRBV19 and TRBJ2-1; D might be TRBD1 (6 bases). The V end was cut by 4 bases, the J end by 5 bases, with 15 bases between. Germline CDR1 LNHDA, CDR2 SQIVND (reference sequence). The CDR3 is made up of 15 amino acids. This CDR3 is CASSKVLQGHNEQFF. The CDR3 nucleotides read TGTGCCAGTAGTAAGGTCCTACAGGGACACAATGAGCAGTTCTTC. Complete variable domain (other parts from reference TRBV19 and TRBJ2-1): DGGITQSPKYLFRKEGQNVTLSCEQNLNHDAMYWYRQDPGQGLRLIYYSQIVNDFQKGDIAEGYSVSREKKESFPLTVTSAQKNPTAFYLCASSKVLQGHNEQFFGPGTRLTVL.

The table lists this clone with a count of one. The V call is TRBV27, the J call TRBJ2-7; 13 nucleotides line up with TRBD2. This CDR3 is 15 amino acids long. CDR1 and CDR2 (germline): MNHEY, SMNVEV (reference sequence). J gave up 6 bases and V 8 bases, and 10 bases lay outside the gene matches. The CDR3 DNA reads TGTGCCAGCGGTCAGTACGGGACTAGCGGGACCGAGCAGTACTTC. As protein: CASGQYGTSGTEQYF.

V usage is TRBV3-1 (or the pseudogene TRBV3-2) and J usage is TRBJ1-1; 7 positions agree with TRBD1. Germline values: CDR1 LGHDT, CDR2 YNNKEL (reference sequence). Trimming at V came to 3 bases and at J to 11 bases, leaving 12 bases not matched to a gene. The CDR3 loop spans 14 amino acids. CDR3: CASSHEDRSSGAFF. The DNA of the CDR3 is TGTGCCAGCAGCCACGAGGACAGGTCAAGTGGGGCTTTCTTT.

V usage is TRBV25-1 and J usage is TRBJ2-1; the D gene is possibly TRBD2 (5 bases). The CDR3 contains 17 residues. Germline V gene lookup returns CDR1 MGHDK and CDR2 SYGVNS. V shed 4 bases and J shed 4 bases, with 20 bases lying between them. As DNA, the CDR3 is TGTGCCAGCAGTGGTTTATTAGGTGCGGGCCCTTACAATGAGCAGTTCTTC. Its translation: CASSGLLGAGPYNEQFF.

The chain carries TRBV7-2 and TRBJ2-1; TRBD2 matches at 7 bases. Germline values: CDR1 SGHTA, CDR2 FQGNSA. The CDR3 has 15 residues. The junction had 6 bases not matched to a gene; V was cut back by 5 bases and J by 2 bases. In DNA form, the CDR3 reads TGTGCCAGCAGCCAGGGCCTAGCGGCCTACAATGAGCAGTTCTTC. Residues: CASSQGLAAYNEQFF.

The chain uses TRBV2 and TRBJ2-3, with 9 nucleotides matching TRBD2. This CDR3 has 15 residues. Germline loops: CDR1 SNHLY, CDR2 FYNNEI. J lost 4 bases, V lost 6 bases, and 8 bases had no gene match. CDR3 sequence (DNA): TGTGCCAGCAGAGGAGCGGGAGGTTATTCAGATACGCAGTATTTT. This codes for CASRGAGGYSDTQYF. The entire variable domain, with the rest obtained from reference TRBV2 and TRBJ2-3, is as follows: EPEVTQTPSHQVTQMGQEVILRCVPISNHLYFYWYRQILGQKVEFLVSFYNNEISEKSEIFDDQFSVERPDGSNFTLKIRSTKLEDSAMYFCASRGAGGYSDTQYFGPGTRLTVL.

This rearrangement joins TRBV6-1 to TRBJ1-4; 7 nucleotides agree with TRBD1. V lost 3 bases to trimming and J lost 4 bases; unmatched junction nucleotides: 8. CDR3 length: 16 residues. Germline V gene lookup returns CDR1 MNHNS and CDR2 SASEGT. The CDR3 nucleotides are TGTGCCAGCAGTGATGTCGGGACAGCTAATAATGAAAAACTGTTTTTT. The encoded protein is CASSDVGTANNEKLFF.

The chain links TRBV28 to TRBJ1-6, with TRBD1 as a possible D gene (5 bases). CDR3 size: 14 residues. Germline V CDR1 and CDR2: MDHEN, SYDVKM. Trimming took off 8 bases at V and 3 bases at J, with 11 bases between the two ends. The CDR3 region is CASVGHLYNSPLHF. CDR3 DNA sequence: TGTGCCAGCGTTGGACACCTCTATAATTCACCCCTCCACTTT.